This paragraph reports one T cell receptor (beta chain). Its binding antigen is unknown. The sample holds no much larger clone one base away, and base qualities are not on file. The data originate from a study of shared clonotypes between healthy human individuals (dated by TCRdb to 2019 to 2021). General notes on the study: The cohort comprised two women and three men aged 18 to 49 years. To estimate repertoire size and how much clonotype sharing occurs between individuals, the study deeply sequenced the blood TCR repertoires of about five healthy adults. For each donor, CD4 naive and CD4 memory were each run on three plates, CD8 naive on two plates, and CD8 memory on one plate. Per donor, leukapheresis produced somewhere between about 0.94 and 8.9 billion PBMCs. Different laboratories and diverse techniques were used to prepare libraries and sequence TCR repertoires, to increase sequencing depth and limit assay-specific biases.

Based on the germline V gene (reference sequence), the CDR1 and CDR2 sequences are SEHNR and FQNEAQ. The CDR3 runs 13 amino acids, cysteine and phenylalanine included. Of all the DNA, just the CDR3 is kept, 39 bases in frame from base 1. The germline ends are 9 bases apart after V is trimmed by 6 bases and J by 1 base. Healthy HIV-negative adults with no recently reported acute infections or vaccinations were included as donors. Every donor was a Caucasian adult living in Nashville, Tennessee, USA. CD4+ T cells were enriched by magnetic negative selection; naive cells were then positively selected on CD45RA, and the negative fraction formed the memory subset. Blood was obtained by leukapheresis, after which PBMCs were separated by Ficoll-Histopaque density gradient centrifugation and cryopreserved in liquid nitrogen vapor phase. Purity and quantity of every magnetically sorted T cell population were checked by analytical flow cytometry. Genomic DNA was isolated from every sorted fraction and measured by UV absorbance on a Nanodrop 2000c.

Findings and caveats that apply to the study as a whole: Based on pairwise subsampling, the degree of clonotype sharing among donors was expected to be affected by sequencing depth. Naive subsets generally had larger estimated clonotype richness than memory subsets. Sampling was limited to blood, and TCR repertoires in tissue likely differ from TCR repertoires in blood. Rarefaction of sorted-subset datasets indicated incomplete sequencing despite the large sequencing depth. Compared with non-shared clonotypes, the clonotypes found in all four sorted-subset donors had higher generation probabilities. Because the study included a small number of donors, the genetic and exposure-history diversity represented was limited. Approximately 5% of naive CD4, 3.5% of naive CD8, around 2.3% of memory CD4, and around 0.42% of memory CD8 clonotypes were shared across several donors.

Using the deep immunoSEQ assay, multiplex PCR amplified TCR CDR3 regions from genomic DNA. Genomic DNA extracted from each cell subset was distributed evenly over all wells of several immunoSEQ 96-well plates, and each plate served as one replicate. For sorted subsets, approximately 0.2 ug of genomic DNA, equivalent to around 29,000 T cell genomes, went into each replicate PCR. Purified libraries were measured with a Qubit 3.0 fluorometer, size-checked on a Bioanalyzer 2100, and measured again with the KAPA Library Quantification kit. Every immunoSEQ 96-well plate was sequenced on a dedicated single-read 150-cycle Illumina NextSeq 550 flow cell. The original methods were these. The immunoSEQ output contained only junctional sequences without quality scores, so filtering could not match that applied to full-length reads. Sequences were annotated with PyIR, a Python wrapper for IgBLAST v1.9, and V/J genes and CDR3 were assigned using IMGT germline references. Reads were filtered out if the reads had weak V/J assignments (E-value above 1e-6), no CDR3, stop codons, out-of-frame junctions, or ambiguous translated residues. V3J clonotypes were defined by identical inferred V gene, J gene, and CDR3 amino acid sequence. Percentage overlap between repertoires was calculated by dividing the number of shared unique clonotypes by the size of the smaller repertoire. Repertoire richness was assessed with RTK rarefaction, the Chao1 estimator, and Recon v2.1 estimates of unobserved clonotypes. OLGA was used to compute generation probabilities for all TCRbeta clonotypes that the gDNA method yielded from a handful of donors. TCRdb retrieved this table from immuneACCESS and kept in-frame rearrangements only. Not all clones are present; in checked studies, unresolved V genes account for under half, and no reason is known for the remainder. V and J calls and clone size come straight from that table; D and trimming were deduced from the DNA. This sample holds approximately 700,000 clones; around three quarters were observed only once. Jointly, the top ten make up roughly 1.9% of the sample.

Material for sequencing was memory CD4+ T cells sorted from blood. The cell subset or site label, as the study defines it: CD45RA-negative fraction. The source is a woman in her twenties or thirties in good health. The chain joins TRBV7-9 to TRBJ2-5, with TRBD1 tentatively as D gene (5 bases match). The CDR3 region has the sequence CASSSTAQETQYF. The nucleotide sequence reads as follows: TGTGCCAGCAGTTCGACAGCCCAAGAGACCCAGTACTTC.